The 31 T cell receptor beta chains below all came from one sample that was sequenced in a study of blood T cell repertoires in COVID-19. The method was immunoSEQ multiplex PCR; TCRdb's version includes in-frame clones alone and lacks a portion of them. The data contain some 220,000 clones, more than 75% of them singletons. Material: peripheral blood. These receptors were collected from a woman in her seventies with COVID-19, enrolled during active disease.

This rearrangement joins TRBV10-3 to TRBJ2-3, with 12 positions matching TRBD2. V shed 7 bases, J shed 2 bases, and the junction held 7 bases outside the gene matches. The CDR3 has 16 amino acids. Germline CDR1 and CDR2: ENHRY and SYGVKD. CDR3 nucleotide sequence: TGTGCCATCACCCCGACTAGCGGGAGCGTCACAGATACGCAGTATTTT. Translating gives CAITPTSGSVTDTQYF.

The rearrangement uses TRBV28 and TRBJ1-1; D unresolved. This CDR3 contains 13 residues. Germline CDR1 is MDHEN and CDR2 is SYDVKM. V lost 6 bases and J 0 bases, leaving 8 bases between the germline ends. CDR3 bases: TGTGCCAGCAGGCCAACAGTGAACACTGAAGCTTTCTTT. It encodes CASRPTVNTEAFF.

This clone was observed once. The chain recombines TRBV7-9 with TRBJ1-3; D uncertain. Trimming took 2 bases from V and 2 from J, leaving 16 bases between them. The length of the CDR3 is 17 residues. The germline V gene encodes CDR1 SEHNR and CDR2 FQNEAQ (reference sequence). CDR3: CASSLLVWAQAGNTIYF. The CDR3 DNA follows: TGTGCCAGCAGCTTACTTGTATGGGCTCAAGCTGGAAACACCATATATTTT.

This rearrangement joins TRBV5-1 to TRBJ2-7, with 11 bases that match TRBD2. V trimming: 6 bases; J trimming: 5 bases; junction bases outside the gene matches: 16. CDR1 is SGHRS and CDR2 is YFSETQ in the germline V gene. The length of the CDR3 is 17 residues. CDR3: CASTNAQLAGDRDEQYF. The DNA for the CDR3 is TGCGCCAGCACAAATGCGCAACTAGCGGGAGATCGGGACGAGCAGTACTTC.

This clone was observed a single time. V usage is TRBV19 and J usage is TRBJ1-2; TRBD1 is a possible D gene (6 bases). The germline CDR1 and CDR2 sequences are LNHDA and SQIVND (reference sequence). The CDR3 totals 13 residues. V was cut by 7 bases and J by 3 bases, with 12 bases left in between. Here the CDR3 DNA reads TGTGCCAGTACCCCGACAGGCTACTATGGCTACACCTTC. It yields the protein CASTPTGYYGYTF.

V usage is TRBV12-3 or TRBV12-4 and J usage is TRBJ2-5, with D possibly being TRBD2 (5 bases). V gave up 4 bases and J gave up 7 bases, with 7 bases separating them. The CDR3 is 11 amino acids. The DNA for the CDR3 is TGTGCCAGCAGTTCCGAGGGGACCCAGTACTTC. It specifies CASSSEGTQYF.

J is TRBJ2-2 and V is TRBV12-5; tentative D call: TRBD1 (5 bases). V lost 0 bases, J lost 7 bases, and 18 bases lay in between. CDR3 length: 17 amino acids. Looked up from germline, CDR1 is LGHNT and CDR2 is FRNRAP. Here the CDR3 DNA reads TGTGCTAGTGGTTTGGTACCAGGGTTCGGCGGTAACGGGGAGCTGTTTTTT. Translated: CASGLVPGFGGNGELFF.

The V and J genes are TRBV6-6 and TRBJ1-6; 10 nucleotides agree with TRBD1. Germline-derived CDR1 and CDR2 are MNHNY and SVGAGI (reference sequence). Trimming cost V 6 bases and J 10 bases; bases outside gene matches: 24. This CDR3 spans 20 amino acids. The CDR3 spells CASSLRNPGTGAYPGSPLHF. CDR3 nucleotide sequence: TGTGCCAGCAGCTTAAGAAATCCCGGGACAGGGGCTTACCCGGGCTCACCCCTCCACTTT.

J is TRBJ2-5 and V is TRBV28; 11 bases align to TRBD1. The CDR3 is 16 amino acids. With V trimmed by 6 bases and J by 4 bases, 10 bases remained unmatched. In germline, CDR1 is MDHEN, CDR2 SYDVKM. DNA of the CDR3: TGTGCCAGCAGGGGACAGGGGGGAGGACTTTTAGAGACCCAGTACTTC. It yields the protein CASRGQGGGLLETQYF.

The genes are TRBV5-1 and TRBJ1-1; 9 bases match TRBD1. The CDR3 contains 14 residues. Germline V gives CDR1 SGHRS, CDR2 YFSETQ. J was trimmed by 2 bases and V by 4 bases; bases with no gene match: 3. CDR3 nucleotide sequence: TGCGCCAGCAGCGGACAGGGGAAAAACACTGAAGCTTTCTTT. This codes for CASSGQGKNTEAFF.

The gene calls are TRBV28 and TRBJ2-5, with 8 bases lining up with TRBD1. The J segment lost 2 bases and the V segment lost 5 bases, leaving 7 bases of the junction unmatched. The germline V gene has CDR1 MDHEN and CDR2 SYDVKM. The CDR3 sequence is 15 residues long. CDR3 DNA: TGTGCCAGCAGTCTCGGACAGGGCTTACAAGAGACCCAGTACTTC. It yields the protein CASSLGQGLQETQYF.

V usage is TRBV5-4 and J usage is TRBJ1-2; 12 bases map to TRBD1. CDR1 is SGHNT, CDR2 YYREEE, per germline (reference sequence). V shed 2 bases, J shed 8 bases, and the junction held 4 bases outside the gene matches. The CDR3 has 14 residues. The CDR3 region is CASSFRDRGRGYTF. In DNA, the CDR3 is TGTGCCAGCAGCTTCCGGGACAGGGGGCGCGGCTACACCTTC.

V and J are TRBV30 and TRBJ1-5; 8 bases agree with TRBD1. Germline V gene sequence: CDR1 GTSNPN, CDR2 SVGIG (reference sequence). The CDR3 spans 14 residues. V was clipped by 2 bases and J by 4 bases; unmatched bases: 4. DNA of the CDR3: TGTGCCTGGAGTCGGACAGGGATAAATCAGCCCCAGCATTTT. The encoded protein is CAWSRTGINQPQHF.

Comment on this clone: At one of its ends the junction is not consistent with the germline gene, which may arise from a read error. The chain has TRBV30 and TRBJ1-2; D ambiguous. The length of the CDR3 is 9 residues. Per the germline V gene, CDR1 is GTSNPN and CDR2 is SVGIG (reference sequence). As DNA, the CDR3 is TGTGCCTGGAGATTACAGAGTGCCTTC. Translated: CAWRLQSAF.

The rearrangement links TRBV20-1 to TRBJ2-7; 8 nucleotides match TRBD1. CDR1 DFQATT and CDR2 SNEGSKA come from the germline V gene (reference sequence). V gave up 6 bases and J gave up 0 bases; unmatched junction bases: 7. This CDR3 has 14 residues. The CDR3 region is CSASRDRTSYEQYF. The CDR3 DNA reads TGCAGTGCCAGTCGGGACAGGACCTCCTACGAGCAGTACTTC.

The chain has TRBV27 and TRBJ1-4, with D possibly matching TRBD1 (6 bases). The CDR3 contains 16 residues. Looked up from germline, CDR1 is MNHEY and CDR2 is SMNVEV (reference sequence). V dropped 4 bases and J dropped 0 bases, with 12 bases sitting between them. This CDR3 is CASSSRQAATNEKLFF. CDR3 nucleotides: TGTGCCAGCAGTTCCCGACAGGCCGCAACTAATGAAAAACTGTTTTTT.

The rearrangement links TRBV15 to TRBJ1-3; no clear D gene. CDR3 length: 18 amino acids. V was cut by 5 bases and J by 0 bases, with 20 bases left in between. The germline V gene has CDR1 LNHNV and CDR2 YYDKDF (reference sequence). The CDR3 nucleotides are TGTGCCACCAGCTCCTACCGCGGCGCAGGAGGCTCTGGAAACACCATATATTTT. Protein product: CATSSYRGAGGSGNTIYF.

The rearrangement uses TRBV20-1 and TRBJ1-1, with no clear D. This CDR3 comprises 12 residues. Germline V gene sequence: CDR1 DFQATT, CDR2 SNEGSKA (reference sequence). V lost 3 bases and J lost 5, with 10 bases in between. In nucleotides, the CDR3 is TGCAGTGCTAGTGGCGGGTGGACTGAAGCTTTCTTT. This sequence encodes CSASGGWTEAFF.

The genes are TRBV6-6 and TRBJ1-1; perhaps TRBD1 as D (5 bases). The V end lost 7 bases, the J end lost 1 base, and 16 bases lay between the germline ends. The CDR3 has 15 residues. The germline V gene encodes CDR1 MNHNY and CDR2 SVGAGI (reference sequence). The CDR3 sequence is CASIGTVRANTEAFF. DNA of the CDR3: TGTGCCAGCATTGGTACAGTCAGGGCGAACACTGAAGCTTTCTTT.

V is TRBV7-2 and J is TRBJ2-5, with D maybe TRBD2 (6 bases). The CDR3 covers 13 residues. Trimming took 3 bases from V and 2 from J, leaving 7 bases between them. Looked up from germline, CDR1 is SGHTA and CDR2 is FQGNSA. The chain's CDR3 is CASSFGRQETQYF. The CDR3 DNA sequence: TGTGCCAGCAGCTTTGGGAGGCAAGAGACCCAGTACTTC.

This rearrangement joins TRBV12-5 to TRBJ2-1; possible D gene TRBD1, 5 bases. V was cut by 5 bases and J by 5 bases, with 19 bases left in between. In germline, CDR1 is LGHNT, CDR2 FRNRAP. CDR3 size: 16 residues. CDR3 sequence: CASGLQTRPGHNEQFF. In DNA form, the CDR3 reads TGTGCTAGTGGTCTACAGACTCGACCAGGGCACAATGAGCAGTTCTTC.

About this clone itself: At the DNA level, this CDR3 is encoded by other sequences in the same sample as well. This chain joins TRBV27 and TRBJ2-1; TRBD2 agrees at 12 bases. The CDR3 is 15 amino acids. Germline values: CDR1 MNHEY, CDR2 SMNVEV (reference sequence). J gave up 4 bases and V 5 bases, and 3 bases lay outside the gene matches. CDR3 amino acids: CASSPGTSGYNEQFF. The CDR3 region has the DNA TGTGCCAGCAGTCCCGGGACTAGCGGGTACAATGAGCAGTTCTTC.

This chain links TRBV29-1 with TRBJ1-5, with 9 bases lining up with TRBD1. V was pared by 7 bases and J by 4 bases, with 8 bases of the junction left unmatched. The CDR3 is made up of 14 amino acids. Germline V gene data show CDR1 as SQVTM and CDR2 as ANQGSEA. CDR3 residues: CSGRDRAGNQPQHF. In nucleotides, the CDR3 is TGCAGCGGCCGGGACAGGGCAGGAAATCAGCCCCAGCATTTT.

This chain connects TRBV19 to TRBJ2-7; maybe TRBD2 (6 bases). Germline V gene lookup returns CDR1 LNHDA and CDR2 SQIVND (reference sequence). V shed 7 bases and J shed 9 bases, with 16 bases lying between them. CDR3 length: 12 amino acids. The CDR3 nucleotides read TGTGCCAGTACGACTTTAGGAGGGCGGCAGTACTTC. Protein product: CASTTLGGRQYF.

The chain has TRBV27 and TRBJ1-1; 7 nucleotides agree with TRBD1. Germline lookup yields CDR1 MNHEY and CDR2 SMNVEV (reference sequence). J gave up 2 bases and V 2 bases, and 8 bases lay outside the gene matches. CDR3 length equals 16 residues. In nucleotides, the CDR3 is TGTGCCAGCAGTTTAAGGGGGCAAGTGCTAAACACTGAAGCTTTCTTT. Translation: CASSLRGQVLNTEAFF.

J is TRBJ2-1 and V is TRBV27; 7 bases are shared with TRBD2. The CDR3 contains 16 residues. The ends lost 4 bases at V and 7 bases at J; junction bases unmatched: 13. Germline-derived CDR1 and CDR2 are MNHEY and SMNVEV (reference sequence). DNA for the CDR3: TGTGCCAGCAGTTCCGAAGGCGGGAGTGGGCGGAATGAGCAGTTCTTC. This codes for CASSSEGGSGRNEQFF.

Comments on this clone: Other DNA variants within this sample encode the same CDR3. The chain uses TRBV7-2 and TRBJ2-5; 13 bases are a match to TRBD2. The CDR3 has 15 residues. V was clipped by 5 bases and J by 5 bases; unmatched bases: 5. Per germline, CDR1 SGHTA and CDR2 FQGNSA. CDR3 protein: CASSLTSGRGETQYF. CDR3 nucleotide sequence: TGTGCCAGCAGCCTTACTAGCGGGAGGGGGGAGACCCAGTACTTC.

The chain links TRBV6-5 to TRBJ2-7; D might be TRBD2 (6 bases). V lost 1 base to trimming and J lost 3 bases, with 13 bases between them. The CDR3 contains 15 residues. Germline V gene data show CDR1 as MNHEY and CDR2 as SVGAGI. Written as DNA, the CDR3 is TGTGCCAGCAGTTACTGGAGGGGCGCAGACTACGAGCAGTACTTC. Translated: CASSYWRGADYEQYF.

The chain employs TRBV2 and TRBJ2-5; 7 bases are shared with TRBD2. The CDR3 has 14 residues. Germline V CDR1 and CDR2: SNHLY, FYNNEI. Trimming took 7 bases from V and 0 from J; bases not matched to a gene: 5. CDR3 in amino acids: CASTGSGYQETQYF. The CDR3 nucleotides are TGTGCCAGCACAGGTAGCGGGTACCAAGAGACCCAGTACTTC.

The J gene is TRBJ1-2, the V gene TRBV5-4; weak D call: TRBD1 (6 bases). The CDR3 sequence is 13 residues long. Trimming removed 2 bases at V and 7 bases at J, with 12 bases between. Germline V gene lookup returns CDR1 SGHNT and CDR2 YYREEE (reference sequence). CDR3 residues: CASSFWGGSGYTF. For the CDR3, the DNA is TGTGCCAGCAGCTTTTGGGGGGGCTCTGGCTACACCTTC.

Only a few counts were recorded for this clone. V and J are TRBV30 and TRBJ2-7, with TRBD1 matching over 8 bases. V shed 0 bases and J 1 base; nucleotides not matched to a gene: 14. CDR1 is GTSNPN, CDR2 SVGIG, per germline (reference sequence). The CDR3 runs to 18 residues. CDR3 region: CAWSVPTGAITMSYEQYF. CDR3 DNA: TGTGCCTGGAGTGTGCCGACAGGGGCTATCACCATGTCCTACGAGCAGTACTTC.